This is a list of T cell receptor beta chains from one sample in a study of neurological immune-mediated disorders. TCRdb recomputed calls from the 5' RACE reads with MiXCR, one row per CDR3 protein. The sample has about 76,000 distinct CDR3 sequences, roughly 18% seen once. Sequencing input: PBMCs. Source of these receptors: a middle-aged woman in good health. Both conserved end residues are part of each CDR3.

j_call	v_call	cdr3_aa
TRBJ2-3	TRBV7-6	CASSLDAGDSDTQYF
TRBJ2-1	TRBV7-2	CASSLQGGYNEQFF
TRBJ2-2	TRBV5-1	CASSLEETTVSHTGELFF
TRBJ1-1	TRBV19	CASRTNGDTEAFF
TRBJ1-1	TRBV14	CASSQAGNTEAFF
TRBJ2-5	TRBV5-4	CASSLALAGGQETQYF
TRBJ2-7	TRBV3-1	CASSQAQTGWTAYEQYF
TRBJ2-1	TRBV5-1	CASSLLAGADNEQFF
TRBJ1-6	TRBV10-1	CASSESDSPNSPLHF
TRBJ2-5	TRBV5-6	CASIRAGGETQYF
TRBJ2-5	TRBV3-1	CASTTDLGETQYF
TRBJ2-1	TRBV7-2	CASSLASGEYNEQFF
TRBJ2-3	TRBV6-2/TRBV6-3	CASSSRYGDTQYF
TRBJ2-3	TRBV30	CAWSVRRGYTDTQYF
TRBJ2-2	TRBV5-1	CASSSLTVNTGELFF
TRBJ1-1	TRBV5-1	CASCLDSYTEAFF
TRBJ1-1	TRBV5-1	CASSFGARGTEAFF
TRBJ2-1	TRBV6-2/TRBV6-3	CASRLSGFSYNEQFF
TRBJ1-2	TRBV12-3/TRBV12-4	CASSPPLSRGDYGYTF
TRBJ1-2	TRBV6-5	CASSLQGDGYTF
TRBJ2-7	TRBV15	CATRGGGPAYEQYF
TRBJ1-5	TRBV4-3	CASSQGFRNQPQHF
TRBJ2-1	TRBV3-1	CASSHRRGSYNEQFF
TRBJ2-1	TRBV15	CATSIELASHEQFF
TRBJ2-5	TRBV10-3	CAISLGLGETQYF
TRBJ2-3	TRBV28	CASSLSLSTDTQYF
TRBJ1-2	TRBV5-1	CASSPGQGAANYGYTF
TRBJ2-7	TRBV4-2	CASSQAPGGEAYEQYF
TRBJ1-5	TRBV6-1	CASSEPGRSNQPQHF
TRBJ1-5	TRBV6-6	CASSLDRLDILYSNQPQHF
TRBJ2-3	TRBV7-8	CASSHVAYTSTDTQYF
TRBJ2-5	TRBV7-2	CASSIWEPPRETQYF
TRBJ1-2	TRBV9	CASSALRENYGYTF
TRBJ1-4	TRBV11-2	CASSSVVNQNEKLFF
TRBJ2-1	TRBV5-6	CASSLDGASSYNEQFF
TRBJ2-1	TRBV7-3	CASSLTSGRNEQFF
TRBJ2-6	TRBV5-6	CASSPGQGVWGANVLTF
TRBJ1-5	TRBV12-3/TRBV12-4	CASSFELNQPQHF
TRBJ1-1	TRBV4-1	CASSQDRKEAFF
TRBJ2-3	TRBV7-2	CASSQPGPGRTDTQYF
TRBJ2-5	TRBV24-1	CATSDPTKTGLQETQYF
TRBJ2-3	TRBV6-2/TRBV6-3	CASSQGTSGVMQYF
TRBJ2-7	TRBV3-1	CASSQEVVSGGLREQYF
TRBJ2-5	TRBV27	CASSGIKAGGQETQYF
TRBJ2-2	TRBV20-1	CSARDSSRVTGELFF
TRBJ1-1	TRBV29-1	CSATPGHPGAAFF
TRBJ1-6	TRBV28	CASSLKGSPLHF
TRBJ1-1	TRBV18	CASPDEKTENTEAFF
TRBJ2-1	TRBV7-3	CASSLNPGGPTREHFF
TRBJ2-1	TRBV12-3/TRBV12-4	CASSFRRGAYNEQFF
TRBJ2-1	TRBV9	CASSAAGGSYNEQFF
TRBJ1-4	TRBV4-1	CASSQVGGNDEKLFF
TRBJ2-1	TRBV6-2/TRBV6-3	CASRRSYNEQFF
TRBJ2-5	TRBV4-3	CASSRGRGETQYF
TRBJ2-3	TRBV5-5	CASSLAPGNTDTQYF
TRBJ1-3	TRBV18	CASSSAWDPSGNTIYF